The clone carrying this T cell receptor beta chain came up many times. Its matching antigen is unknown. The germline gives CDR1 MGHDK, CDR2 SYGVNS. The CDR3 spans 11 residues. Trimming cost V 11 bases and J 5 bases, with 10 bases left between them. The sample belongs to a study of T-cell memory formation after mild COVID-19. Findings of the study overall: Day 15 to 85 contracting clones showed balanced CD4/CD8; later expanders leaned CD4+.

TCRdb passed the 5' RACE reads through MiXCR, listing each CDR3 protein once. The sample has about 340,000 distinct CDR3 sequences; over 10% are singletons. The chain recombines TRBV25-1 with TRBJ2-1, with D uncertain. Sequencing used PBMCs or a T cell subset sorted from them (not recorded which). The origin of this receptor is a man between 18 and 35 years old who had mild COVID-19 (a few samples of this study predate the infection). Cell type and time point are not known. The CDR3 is CAALHNNEQFF. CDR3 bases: TGTGCCGCTCTTCACAACAATGAGCAGTTCTTC.